This TCR beta chain emerged from a study of human T cells and chemical hapten exposure. This clonotype appeared many times. Its target is unknown. Study findings and constraints: No alteration of TCRs above 1 in 1000 frequency was seen with DPC sensitization.

Individual cDNA molecules each carried unique molecular identifiers attached by the library. TCRdb used MiXCR to reprocess the RACE reads, holding one entry per CDR3 protein. Of tens of thousands of distinct CDR3 sequences listed, over 8.5% are singletons. There are 12 residues in the CDR3. CDR1 SGHTA and CDR2 FQGNSA come from the germline V gene. V was shortened by 5 bases and J by 8 bases, with 9 bases between the two germline ends. Stated time point: healthy volunteer bleed at 6 weeks. Researchers extracted total RNA from unfractionated whole blood. The V and J genes are TRBV7-2 and TRBJ1-4; a weak D match, TRBD1 (5 bases). Input material: whole blood. The clonotype originates from a male donor in good health. Some clones in this sample may be carry-over from other donors' samples. In DNA form, the CDR3 reads TGTGCCAGCAGCCCACGGGGGGAAAAACTGTTTTTT. Its translation: CASSPRGEKLFF.